The 14 T cell receptor beta chains below were found in one sample sequenced in a study of CD8 T cells in ankylosing spondylitis. Study-level points and caveats: Characteristic of ankylosing spondylitis blood, it appeared, was a TCR beta motif comprising 7 to 9 highly homologous variants.

The antigens of these receptors remain unknown. TCRdb reprocessed the 5' RACE reads via MiXCR and lists one record per CDR3 protein. In the table there are a few hundred thousand distinct CDR3 sequences, more than 9.5% of which are singletons. Source material: blood, either unsorted or a sorted T cell fraction (not recorded which). The receptor set was obtained from a male donor with ankylosing spondylitis.

Only a few counts were recorded for this clonotype. This chain uses TRBV3-1 with TRBJ1-1; D remains ambiguous. V lost 1 base, J lost 10 bases, and 13 bases lay in between. The germline CDR1 and CDR2 sequences are LGHDT and YNNKEL (reference sequence). There are 13 residues in the CDR3. In DNA form, the CDR3 reads TGTGCCAGCAGCCAAGCCGAGAGTTCCGGAGCTTTCTTT. This translates into CASSQAESSGAFF.

The chain has TRBV11-2 and TRBJ2-7; D unresolved. CDR3 size: 15 residues. Germline CDR1 and CDR2: SGHAT and FQNNGV. Trimming cost V 4 bases and J 7 bases, with 20 bases left between them. In DNA, the CDR3 is TGTGCCAGCAGCTCGGACCCATCTACTTACACGGAGCAGTACTTC. Its translation: CASSSDPSTYTEQYF.

J is TRBJ2-1 and V is TRBV7-8, with 7 bases identical to TRBD1. The CDR3 spans 15 residues. V dropped 5 bases and J dropped 2; count of bases not matched to a gene: 6. The germline CDR1 and CDR2 sequences are SGHVS and FQNEAQ. CDR3 protein: CASSPTGTPYNEQFF. The CDR3 DNA sequence: TGTGCCAGCAGCCCGACAGGGACCCCCTACAATGAGCAGTTCTTC.

The chain recombines TRBV7-8 with TRBJ2-1; TRBD2 is a possible D gene (6 bases). The germline CDR1 and CDR2 sequences are SGHVS and FQNEAQ. This CDR3 has 16 amino acids. The V end lost 9 bases, the J end lost 7 bases, and 25 bases lay between the germline ends. The CDR3 sequence is CASTPRALLASNEQFF. The CDR3, as DNA: TGTGCCAGTACACCCCGGGCCCTACTAGCTTCGAATGAGCAGTTCTTC.

A few counts support this clonotype. The V and J genes are TRBV12-3 or TRBV12-4 and TRBJ1-1; a possible D gene is TRBD1 (6 bases). Trimming removed 5 bases from V and 1 base from J, with 14 bases in between. The CDR3 is 15 amino acids. The CDR3 sequence is CASSRGDRSNTEAFF. The CDR3 coding sequence is TGTGCCAGCAGTAGAGGAGACAGGTCGAACACTGAAGCTTTCTTT.

This clonotype was counted at least ten times. The chain employs TRBV12-3 or TRBV12-4 and TRBJ1-5; a possible D gene is TRBD1 (5 bases). There are 16 residues in the CDR3. Trimming removed 5 bases from V and 1 base from J, with 15 bases in between. CDR3 sequence (DNA): TGTGCCAGCAGTCCCGGGAGAGCAGGGAGCAATCAGCCCCAGCATTTT. This encodes CASSPGRAGSNQPQHF.

This clonotype has only one observation. The V gene is TRBV27, the J gene TRBJ2-1; 9 positions match TRBD1. Unmatched junction bases numbered 4, after V lost 7 bases and J lost 0 bases. The CDR3 is made up of 15 amino acids. Germline V CDR1 and CDR2: MNHEY, SMNVEV (reference sequence). The CDR3 region is CASTGTGFSYNEQFF. CDR3 bases: TGTGCCAGCACCGGGACAGGGTTCTCCTACAATGAGCAGTTCTTC.

The table lists this clonotype with a few counts. This chain joins TRBV5-1 and TRBJ2-3, with 12 bases aligning to TRBD2. This CDR3 has 16 amino acids. J gave up 8 bases and V 0 bases, and 7 bases lay outside the gene matches. Germline V CDR1 and CDR2: SGHRS, YFSETQ. The CDR3 nucleotides read TGCGCCAGCAGCTTGGATCTAGCGGGAGGGCCTAGTACGCAGTATTTT. Its protein is CASSLDLAGGPSTQYF.

The rearrangement links TRBV7-9 to TRBJ2-2; D might be TRBD1 or TRBD2, each matching 5 bases. V was trimmed by 5 bases and J by 3 bases, leaving 16 bases between them. Germline values: CDR1 SEHNR, CDR2 FQNEAQ (reference sequence). The CDR3 spans 16 residues. CDR3 coding DNA: TGTGCCAGCAGCCGCACAGGCCGGGGTTACACCGGGGAGCTGTTTTTT. Translated: CASSRTGRGYTGELFF.

V usage is TRBV19 and J usage is TRBJ1-2; maybe TRBD1 (6 bases). CDR3 size: 14 residues. V was clipped by 5 bases and J by 3 bases, with 13 bases between them. CDR1 and CDR2 from the germline V gene are LNHDA and SQIVND (reference sequence). This CDR3 reads CASSRSGQYYGYTF. In DNA, the CDR3 is TGTGCCAGTAGTCGCTCTGGACAGTACTATGGCTACACCTTC.

The table lists this clonotype with many counts. This chain joins TRBV5-1 and TRBJ2-2, with a tentative D call TRBD1 (7 bases). The V gene's germline CDR1 is SGHRS and CDR2 YFSETQ. V lost 8 bases and J lost 4, with 15 bases in between. This CDR3 spans 14 amino acids. The chain's CDR3 is CASTGTAGTGELFF. DNA for the CDR3: TGCGCCAGTACCGGGACAGCGGGCACCGGGGAGCTGTTTTTT.

The table lists this clonotype with a few counts. V usage is TRBV5-1 and J usage is TRBJ2-3; TRBD2 agrees at 7 bases. Trimming cost V 7 bases and J 0 bases; bases outside gene matches: 8. The CDR3 sequence is 15 residues long. Per germline, CDR1 SGHRS and CDR2 YFSETQ. This chain's CDR3 is CASRPSGASTDTQYF. The CDR3 nucleotides are TGCGCCAGCCGTCCTAGCGGAGCTAGCACAGATACGCAGTATTTT. Variable domain in full (rest from reference TRBV5-1 and TRBJ2-3): KAGVTQTPRYLIKTRGQQVTLSCSPISGHRSVSWYQQTPGQGLQFLFEYFSETQRNKGNFPGRFSGRQFSNSRSEMNVSTLELGDSALYLCASRPSGASTDTQYFGPGTRLTVL.

This clonotype has only a few counts. The J gene is TRBJ2-3, the V gene TRBV7-8; unclear D gene. The ends were cut back, 5 bases at V and 0 bases at J, with 12 bases in the middle. The CDR3 spans 15 residues. Germline V gene sequence: CDR1 SGHVS, CDR2 FQNEAQ. The CDR3: CASSPRAASTDTQYF. CDR3 nucleotide sequence: TGTGCCAGCAGCCCCCGGGCAGCTAGCACAGATACGCAGTATTTT.

V is TRBV20-1 and J is TRBJ2-7, with a tentative D call TRBD2 (6 bases). The CDR3 covers 14 residues. Trimming stripped 3 bases from V and 2 bases from J, with 14 bases between. Per germline, CDR1 DFQATT and CDR2 SNEGSKA (reference sequence). The CDR3 sequence: CSASSPAGAYEQYF. In DNA form, the CDR3 reads TGCAGTGCTAGCAGCCCAGCGGGCGCCTACGAGCAGTACTTC.